These T cell receptor beta chains were read from a single sample in a study of T cells in Graves' hyperthyroidism and ophthalmopathy. One entry per CDR3 protein results from TCRdb running MiXCR on the multiplex PCR reads. The sample has around 440,000 distinct CDR3 sequences, around 14% seen once. Sequencing used blood. These receptors all stem from a woman aged 18-35 years with Graves' hyperthyroidism. The CDR3 runs from the conserved cysteine through the conserved F or W. A D gene is named only where the DNA matches it firmly. A row's size may be missing; if present it is once, few, many or a size class.

cdr3_nt,cdr3_aa,v_call,j_call,d_call,clone_size
TGTGCCACCAGCAGAGGACAGGGAAGATCCTACGAGCAGTACTTC,CATSRGQGRSYEQYF,TRBV15,TRBJ2-7,TRBD1,many
TGTGCCAGCCAAACCGGGGGAATGGGGACAGATACGCAGTATTTT,CASQTGGMGTDTQYF,TRBV2,TRBJ2-3,.,many
TGTGCCAGCAGCCCGAGGGACAGCGCCTACGAGCAGTACTTC,CASSPRDSAYEQYF,TRBV9,TRBJ2-7,TRBD1,many
TGCGCCAGCAGCCAAGGACCCCCAGGGGAGGGTGGCTACACCTTC,CASSQGPPGEGGYTF,TRBV4-1,TRBJ1-2,.,.
TGTGCCAGCAGCCAAGAACAGGGCAGAGAGACCCAGTACTTC,CASSQEQGRETQYF,TRBV3-1,TRBJ2-5,.,many
TGTGCCACCCGGGAGAGGGAAGAAAAACTGTTTTTT,CATREREEKLFF,TRBV28,TRBJ1-4,.,.
TGCGCCAGCAGCTTGGCCCCGACAGGGGGCTCTGAGCAGTTCTTC,CASSLAPTGGSEQFF,TRBV5-1,TRBJ2-1,TRBD1,many
TGTGCCAGCAGCCCGTGGGCCGAGAACACCGGGGAGCTGTTTTTT,CASSPWAENTGELFF,TRBV9,TRBJ2-2,.,many
TGTGCCAGCAGTTACAGGGGGTCGAGCGAGCAGTACTTC,CASSYRGSSEQYF,TRBV6-6,TRBJ2-7,.,few
TGTGCCAGCAGCGTAGGAACAACCGAACACCGAACTAACTATGGCTACACCTTC,CASSVGTTEHRTNYGYTF,TRBV9,TRBJ1-2,.,many
TGTGCCAGCAGTGACTCACAGCGTAGGAACACTGAAGCTTTCTTT,CASSDSQRRNTEAFF,TRBV6-1,TRBJ1-1,.,few
TGTGCCTGGAGTTCCGGAGGGCCAGGGGAGCAGTTCTTC,CAWSSGGPGEQFF,TRBV30,TRBJ2-1,.,many
TGTGCCAGCAGCCAATTAGGGGAAGATACGCAGTATTTT,CASSQLGEDTQYF,TRBV28,TRBJ2-3,.,.
TGTGCTAGTGGATTCGGAAGCTCCTACGAGCAGTACTTC,CASGFGSSYEQYF,TRBV12-5,TRBJ2-7,.,many
TGTGCCAGCAGACCCGACAAGGATAACTCACCCCTCCACTTT,CASRPDKDNSPLHF,TRBV6-2/TRBV6-3,TRBJ1-6,.,.
TGTGCCAGCAGCCCCATCTCGCGCCCAAACCGAGTCTATGGCTACACCTTC,CASSPISRPNRVYGYTF,TRBV5-5,TRBJ1-2,.,many
TGTGCCAGCAGTTGGGACATACCGTCCTACGAGCAGTACTTC,CASSWDIPSYEQYF,TRBV12-3/TRBV12-4,TRBJ2-7,.,.
TGTGCCACGACTAGAGCGGAGAACACCGGGGAGCTGTTTTTT,CATTRAENTGELFF,TRBV7-9,TRBJ2-2,.,few
TGCAGTGCTATAGGGCTCAGGGTCTACGAGCAGTACTTC,CSAIGLRVYEQYF,TRBV20-1,TRBJ2-7,.,many
TGTGCCAGCAGTTCCGGGACAGGGAGCACAGATACGCAGTATTTT,CASSSGTGSTDTQYF,TRBV12-3/TRBV12-4,TRBJ2-3,TRBD1,many